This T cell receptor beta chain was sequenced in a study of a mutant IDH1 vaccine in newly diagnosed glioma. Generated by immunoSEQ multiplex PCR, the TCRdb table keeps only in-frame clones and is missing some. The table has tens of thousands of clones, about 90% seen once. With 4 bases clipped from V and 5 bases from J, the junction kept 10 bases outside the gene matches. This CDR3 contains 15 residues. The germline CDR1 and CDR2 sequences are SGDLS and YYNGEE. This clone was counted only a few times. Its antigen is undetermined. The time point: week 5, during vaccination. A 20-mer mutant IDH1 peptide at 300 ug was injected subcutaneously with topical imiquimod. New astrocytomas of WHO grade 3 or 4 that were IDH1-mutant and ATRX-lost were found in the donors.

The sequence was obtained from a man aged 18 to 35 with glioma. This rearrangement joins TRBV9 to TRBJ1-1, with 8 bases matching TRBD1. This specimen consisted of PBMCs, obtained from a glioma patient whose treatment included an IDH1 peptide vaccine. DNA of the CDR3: TGTGCCAGCAGCACCAGGACAGGGCAGGAGACTGAAGCTTTCTTT. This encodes CASSTRTGQETEAFF. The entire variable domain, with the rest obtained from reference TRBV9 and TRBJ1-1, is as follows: DSGVTQTPKHLITATGQRVTLRCSPRSGDLSVYWYQQSLDQGLQFLIQYYNGEERAKGNILERFSAQQFPDLHSELNLSSLELGDSALYFCASSTRTGQETEAFFGQGTRLTVV.